This T cell receptor (beta chain) was recovered during a study of blood T cells in healthy people across ages. Overall study findings and caveats: Among T cells, TCR beta diversity per million cells dropped roughly linearly as age rose. The unsorted PBMCs prevented any conclusive comparison of naive versus antigen-experienced cells.

Germline V gene sequence: CDR1 MDHEN, CDR2 SYDVKM. The CDR3 spans 17 residues, counting both ends. All donors came from Russia, were Caucasian and healthy, and spanned ages roughly 6 to 100. Combining a sample-barcoded 5' primer with a J-beta primer mix, a second PCR ran for roughly 7 to 11 cycles. The template-switch adaptor was a 5' adaptor with 12 random nucleotides. It tagged each cDNA molecule. A single record per CDR3 protein comes from TCRdb applying MiXCR to the 5' RACE reads. The sample has about 1.4 million distinct CDR3 sequences, roughly 59% seen once. Comments on this clonotype: The antigen remains unidentified. The DNA is left out, because the CDR3 cannot be placed on it with certainty; the CDR3 is given as TCRdb lists it.

Sequencing was carried out using blood. The chain is built from TRBV28 and TRBJ1-4; the table calls TRBD1, which could not be checked here. This TCR came from a man in his late teens or twenties in good health. This chain's CDR3 is CASSSSGGASTNEKLFF.